A single sample gave rise to the 10 T cell receptor beta chains below, sequenced in a study of blood T cell repertoires in COVID-19 (dated by TCRdb to 2019 to 2021). Library preparation was by the immunoSEQ multiplex PCR assay. Sourced from immuneACCESS, this table was stored by TCRdb with only in-frame sequences that have V and J called. A share of the clones is absent; for the studies checked, an unresolved V gene accounts for under half, and the remainder has no known explanation. The sample table shows hundreds of thousands of clones, and around four fifths are seen once. Together, the top ten hold approximately 2.6% of the sample. The sequencing input was peripheral blood. The receptors were sampled from a woman aged 70-85 years with active or convalescent COVID-19.

This chain uses TRBV3-1 (or the pseudogene TRBV3-2) with TRBJ1-4; 7 bases are shared with TRBD1. Trimming cost V 0 bases and J 9 bases; bases outside gene matches: 10. Germline CDR1 is LGHDT and CDR2 is YNNKEL (reference sequence). This CDR3 has 16 residues. CDR3 loop: CASSQDGVGGAKKLFF. The CDR3 nucleotides read TGTGCCAGCAGCCAAGATGGTGTAGGGGGCGCGAAAAAACTGTTTTTT.

CDR3 sequence (DNA): TGTGCCAGTAGTTACCCCGGGATGAACACTGAAGCTTTCTTT. This translates into CASSYPGMNTEAFF. This chain joins TRBV19 and TRBJ1-1, with D hard to call. The CDR3 has 14 amino acids. V was clipped by 5 bases and J by 0 bases, with 10 bases between them. CDR1 and CDR2 (germline): LNHDA, SQIVND (reference sequence).

This clone was seen a single time. This sequence joins TRBV18 and TRBJ2-7; 8 nucleotides line up with TRBD1. Germline V gene lookup returns CDR1 KGHSH and CDR2 LQKENI. Trimming cost V 2 bases and J 7 bases; bases outside gene matches: 7. The CDR3 has 14 amino acids. CDR3 region: CASSPRTGTREQYF. The CDR3 coding sequence is TGTGCCAGCTCACCAAGGACAGGGACTCGAGAGCAGTACTTC.

This clone was counted once. Here the CDR3 reads CASSQDVSSGSSGANVLTF. The CDR3, as DNA: TGCGCCAGCAGCCAAGATGTAAGTAGCGGGAGCTCTGGGGCCAACGTCCTGACTTTC. The chain links TRBV4-1 to TRBJ2-6, with 9 bases aligning to TRBD2. The CDR3 is 19 amino acids. From germline, CDR1 is MGHRA and CDR2 YSYEKL. V dropped 0 bases and J dropped 0; count of bases not matched to a gene: 6.

The V call is TRBV10-3, the J call TRBJ1-1; tentative D call: TRBD1 (6 bases). The V end was cut by 7 bases, the J end by 1 base, with 10 bases between. Germline V gene sequence: CDR1 ENHRY, CDR2 SYGVKD. This CDR3 region has 13 residues. This CDR3 is CAITGQRNTEAFF. In DNA form, the CDR3 reads TGTGCCATCACTGGACAGAGGAACACTGAAGCTTTCTTT.

The genes are TRBV10-2 and TRBJ1-3, with TRBD1 matching 7 bases. The CDR3 contains 14 residues. CDR1 WSHSY and CDR2 SAAADI come from the germline V gene. With 6 bases clipped from V and 7 bases from J, the junction kept 9 bases outside the gene matches. The CDR3 loop is CASSLTGDRNTIYF. The CDR3 coding sequence is TGCGCCAGCAGCCTAACAGGGGACCGGAACACCATATATTTT.

V gene TRBV11-2 combines with J gene TRBJ2-7; D may be TRBD2 (6 bases). The CDR3 is 15 residues long. Germline V CDR1 and CDR2: SGHAT, FQNNGV. Deletions cut 1 base from V and 0 bases from J, with 10 bases between. DNA for the CDR3: TGTGCCAGCAGCTTAGCCTCGGGAGACTCCTACGAGCAGTACTTC. Translating it yields CASSLASGDSYEQYF.

The chain recombines TRBV11-2 with TRBJ2-7, with 9 nucleotides matching TRBD1. The CDR3 contains 15 residues. Germline V gene sequence: CDR1 SGHAT, CDR2 FQNNGV. Trimming took 3 bases from V and 2 from J; bases not matched to a gene: 5. The CDR3, as DNA: TGTGCCAGCAGCTTTGACCGGGACAGGGCCTACGAGCAGTACTTC. It translates to CASSFDRDRAYEQYF.

The chain links TRBV18 to TRBJ1-6; possible D gene TRBD1, 6 bases. The CDR3 sequence is 13 residues long. Germline CDR1 reads KGHSH; CDR2 reads LQKENI. Deletions cut 2 bases from V and 7 bases from J, with 6 bases between. The CDR3 DNA follows: TGTGCCAGCTCACCAAGGGGGAATTCACCCCTCCACTTT. The encoded protein is CASSPRGNSPLHF.

The chain employs TRBV9 and TRBJ2-6; a possible D gene is TRBD1 (6 bases). Germline V gives CDR1 SGDLS, CDR2 YYNGEE. CDR3 length equals 12 residues. V was cut by 4 bases and J by 8 bases, with 7 bases left in between. CDR3 sequence reads: CASSRDTNVLTF. Here the CDR3 DNA reads TGTGCCAGCAGCCGGGACACCAACGTCCTGACTTTC. Full variable domain (rest looked up from reference TRBV9 and TRBJ2-6): DSGVTQTPKHLITATGQRVTLRCSPRSGDLSVYWYQQSLDQGLQFLIQYYNGEERAKGNILERFSAQQFPDLHSELNLSSLELGDSALYFCASSRDTNVLTFGAGSRLTVL.